These 9 T cell receptor beta chains originate from one sample sequenced in a study of cytomegalovirus exposure and HLA in healthy donors. The PCR employed 60 Vbeta primers together with 13 Jbeta primers. The repertoire was sequenced with immunoSEQ multiplex PCR; TCRdb's copy has only in-frame clones and lacks some. The sample yields about 150,000 clones, more than 65% seen once. Sequencing input: PBMCs. Every receptor here comes from a man between 50 and 59 years old in good health and CMV-seropositive.

The chain has TRBV14 and TRBJ1-2, with unresolved D. CDR1 and CDR2 from the germline V gene are SGHDN and FVKESK. The germline V and J ends were trimmed by 8 bases and 1 base, with 8 bases remaining between them. This CDR3 has 12 amino acids. The CDR3: CASEGLNYGYTF. The DNA of the CDR3 is TGTGCCAGCGAGGGCCTTAACTATGGCTACACCTTC. The whole variable domain, filled in from reference TRBV14 and TRBJ1-2, reads EAGVTQFPSHSVIEKGQTVTLRCDPISGHDNLYWYRRVMGKEIKFLLHFVKESKQDESGMPNNRFLAERTGGTYSTLKVQPAELEDSGVYFCASEGLNYGYTFGSGTRLTVV.

This clone showed up just a few times. The CDR3 loop is CASSFRATPGGYTF. Written as DNA, the CDR3 is TGTGCCAGCAGTTTTCGCGCCACACCGGGTGGCTACACCTTC. This chain connects TRBV27 to TRBJ1-2, with D unclear. V lost 3 bases, J lost 7 bases, and 15 bases lay in between. The germline gives CDR1 MNHEY, CDR2 SMNVEV (reference sequence). This CDR3 contains 14 residues.

V usage is TRBV7-9 and J usage is TRBJ1-6; 9 positions agree with TRBD1. With 3 bases clipped from V and 7 bases from J, the junction kept 4 bases outside the gene matches. Germline lookup yields CDR1 SEHNR and CDR2 FQNEAQ (reference sequence). This CDR3 is built from 15 residues. The CDR3 reads CASSLAGTGNSPLHF. For the CDR3, the DNA is TGTGCCAGCAGCTTGGCCGGGACAGGGAATTCACCCCTCCACTTT.

The gene calls are TRBV19 and TRBJ1-5; possible D gene TRBD1, 5 bases. V shed 2 bases and J shed 0 bases, with 14 bases lying between them. Germline CDR1 and CDR2: LNHDA and SQIVND (reference sequence). This CDR3 has 17 residues. DNA for the CDR3: TGTGCCAGTAGTATACGTGGCGGGGGTGGTAGCAATCAGCCCCAGCATTTT. Its protein product is CASSIRGGGGSNQPQHF.

The rearrangement joins TRBV19 to TRBJ2-7; D perhaps matches TRBD2 (5 bases). Deletions cut 3 bases from V and 6 bases from J, with 12 bases between. The CDR3 has 13 residues. Per germline, CDR1 LNHDA and CDR2 SQIVND (reference sequence). Here the CDR3 reads CASSIGSGFEQYF. Here the CDR3 DNA reads TGTGCCAGTAGTATTGGTTCGGGGTTCGAGCAGTACTTC. The variable domain in full, with the rest retrieved from reference TRBV19 and TRBJ2-7, is DGGITQSPKYLFRKEGQNVTLSCEQNLNHDAMYWYRQDPGQGLRLIYYSQIVNDFQKGDIAEGYSVSREKKESFPLTVTSAQKNPTAFYLCASSIGSGFEQYFGPGTRLTVT.

The chain uses TRBV2 and TRBJ2-2, with 8 bases lining up with TRBD2. V was pared by 5 bases and J by 5 bases, with 7 bases of the junction left unmatched. CDR3 size: 15 residues. CDR1 and CDR2 from the germline V gene are SNHLY and FYNNEI. DNA for the CDR3: TGTGCCAGCAGTTCTAGCGGGCGGGTGACCGGGGAGCTGTTTTTT. It codes for CASSSSGRVTGELFF. Complete variable domain (other parts from reference TRBV2 and TRBJ2-2): EPEVTQTPSHQVTQMGQEVILRCVPISNHLYFYWYRQILGQKVEFLVSFYNNEISEKSEIFDDQFSVERPDGSNFTLKIRSTKLEDSAMYFCASSSSGRVTGELFFGEGSRLTVL.

The gene calls are TRBV4-1 and TRBJ1-5; perhaps TRBD1 as D (5 bases). The CDR3 has 17 amino acids. Trimming took 2 bases from V and 1 from J, leaving 15 bases between them. Germline assignment: CDR1 MGHRA and CDR2 YSYEKL. This CDR3 is CASSQRASGDSNQPQHF. The CDR3 DNA follows: TGCGCCAGCAGCCAAAGGGCCTCGGGGGACAGCAATCAGCCCCAGCATTTT.

The genes are TRBV7-9 and TRBJ1-2; TRBD1 is a possible D gene (6 bases). CDR1 is SEHNR and CDR2 is FQNEAQ in the germline V gene (reference sequence). This CDR3 is 17 amino acids long. V was trimmed by 8 bases and J by 4 bases, leaving 26 bases between them. DNA for the CDR3: TGTGCCAGCCGACCCCAACTCGGACAGACGATTACCTATGGCTACACCTTC. The encoded protein is CASRPQLGQTITYGYTF.

Here the CDR3 reads CASSLEGTGGVRQYF. The CDR3 bases are TGTGCCAGCAGCTTAGAGGGGACAGGGGGTGTTCGGCAGTACTTC. The chain combines TRBV7-2 with TRBJ2-7, with TRBD1 identical over 11 bases. The CDR3 contains 15 residues. CDR1 and CDR2 from the germline V gene are SGHTA and FQGNSA. V gave up 1 base and J gave up 9 bases; unmatched junction bases: 8.